The clone carrying this TCR beta chain came up once. The antigen remains unidentified. The sample comes from a study of blood T cells in healthy people across ages. A sample-barcoded 5' primer and a J-beta primer mix were used in a second PCR of roughly 7 to 11 cycles. One entry per CDR3 protein, called by TCRdb with MiXCR from the 5' RACE reads. This table has 700,000 to 850,000 distinct CDR3 sequences, less than 70% appearing once. The people who gave samples were healthy Caucasians from Russia, aged about 6 to 95. The CDR3 extends over 16 amino acids. CDR1 is SGHDT, CDR2 YYEEEE, per germline. V was shortened by 4 bases and J by 3 bases, with 17 bases between the two germline ends. Overall study findings and caveats: TCR beta diversity was tightly associated with the proportion of naive T cells.

This sequence was found in a man older than 75 in good health. V gene TRBV5-6 combines with J gene TRBJ2-1; the D gene could be TRBD1 or TRBD2 (5 bases each). Material for sequencing was blood. CDR3 amino acids: CASSRLAGTIYNEQFF. The CDR3 coding sequence is TGTGCCAGCAGCCGCCTGGCAGGGACCATCTACAATGAGCAGTTCTTC.